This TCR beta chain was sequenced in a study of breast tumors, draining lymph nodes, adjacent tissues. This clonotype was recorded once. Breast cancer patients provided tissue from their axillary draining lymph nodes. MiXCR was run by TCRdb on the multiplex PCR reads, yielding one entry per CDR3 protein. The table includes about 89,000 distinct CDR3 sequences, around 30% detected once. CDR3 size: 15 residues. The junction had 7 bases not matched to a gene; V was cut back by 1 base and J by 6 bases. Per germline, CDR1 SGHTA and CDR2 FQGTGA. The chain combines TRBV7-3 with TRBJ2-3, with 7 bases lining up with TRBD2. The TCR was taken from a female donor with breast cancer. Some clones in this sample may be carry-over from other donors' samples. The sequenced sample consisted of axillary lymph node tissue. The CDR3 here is CASSLMGLTTDTQYF. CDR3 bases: TGTGCCAGCAGCTTAATGGGACTAACGACGGATACGCAGTATTTT.